The TCR beta chain under discussion was sequenced for a study of blood T cells in healthy people across ages. A J-beta primer mix and a sample-barcoded 5' primer were used in a second PCR of roughly 6 to 11 cycles. Each cDNA molecule was tagged by a template-switch adaptor with 12 random nucleotides. Each CDR3 protein gets one entry after TCRdb re-called the 5' RACE reads with MiXCR. The data show 920,000 or so distinct CDR3 sequences, 45% seen once. Worth noting for this clonotype: Its target is not known.

Every participating donor contributed roughly 10 milliliters of peripheral blood through a draw. Researchers isolated at least 7 million PBMCs per sample. Study-wide points: Comparison with aged donors showed that long-lived donors had more naive CD4+ cells and higher diversity.

The V end was cut by 6 bases, the J end by 0 bases, with 12 bases between. The CDR3 contains 15 residues. The germline V gene encodes CDR1 MNHNY and CDR2 SVGAGI (reference sequence). The clonotype originates from a woman aged 55-69 years in good health. The chain carries TRBV6-6 and TRBJ1-3; the D gene is possibly TRBD1 (5 bases). Specimen: blood. The CDR3 DNA reads as TGTGCCAGCAGGCTAGACAGCCACTCTGGAAACACCATATATTTT. Residues: CASRLDSHSGNTIYF.